The sequence of this T cell receptor (beta chain) was determined in a study of blood T cell repertoires in COVID-19. The junction had 9 bases not matched to a gene; V was cut back by 3 bases and J by 2 bases. From germline, CDR1 is DFQATT and CDR2 SNEGSKA (reference sequence). CDR3 length: 16 residues. The Seattle patients, enrolled during active infection, were followed longitudinally. TCRdb's table, derived via immunoSEQ multiplex PCR, lists solely in-frame clones and lacks some. The repertoire consists of over 250,000 clones, with approximately 88% occurring once and the leading ten covering almost 1.5%.

This TCR was sampled from a human donor with COVID-19, enrolled during active disease. The donor label of this sample is uncertain. The chain joins TRBV20-1 to TRBJ2-3; 9 bases line up with TRBD2. Sequenced sample: peripheral blood. The CDR3 sequence: CSASKAGGYNTDTQYF. For the CDR3, the DNA is TGCAGTGCTAGTAAAGCGGGAGGCTATAACACAGATACGCAGTATTTT.